This is a list of T cell receptor beta chains from one sample in a study of control samples from healthy donors and cancer patients. Only in-frame clones appear in the TCRdb table, and some are missing; sequencing was by immunoSEQ multiplex PCR. Found here are just over 150,000 clones, about 94% of them singletons; the top ten hold around 2.4%. Sequences were obtained from blood. The origin of the receptors is a man aged 50 or older in good health. Each CDR3 is given with its conserved first and last residue. The D gene is left open where the match is weak. Size values are once, few and many counts, or a class for expanded clones, and some rows have none.

>NA|TRBJ1-5|TRBV5-1|NA
CASSLDGNQPQHF
TGCGCCAGCAGCTTGGACGGGAATCAGCCCCAGCATTTT
>once|TRBJ2-7|TRBV3-1/TRBV3-2|NA
CASSQMAGSYEQYF
TGTGCCAGCAGCCAAATGGCAGGGTCCTACGAGCAGTACTTC
>NA|TRBJ2-7|TRBV5-8|NA
CASIPAYF
TGTGCCAGCATCCCGGCCTACTTC
>NA|TRBJ1-2|TRBV28|TRBD1
CASSFTGTGVNYGYTF
TGTGCCAGCAGTTTCACCGGGACAGGCGTTAACTATGGCTACACCTTC
>NA|TRBJ1-1|TRBV27|NA
CASSLFGGGRGAFF
TGTGCCAGCAGTTTATTCGGCGGAGGGAGGGGAGCTTTCTTT
>NA|TRBJ2-3|TRBV12-3/TRBV12-4|NA
CASSQQGRQYF
TGTGCCAGCAGTCAACAGGGCAGGCAGTATTTT
>NA|TRBJ2-1|TRBV2|TRBD1
CATGTGRHEQFF
TGTGCCACCGGGACAGGACGGCATGAGCAGTTCTTC
>NA|TRBJ2-7|TRBV4-1|TRBD1
CASRETGVGLYEQYF
TGCGCCAGCAGGGAGACAGGGGTGGGTCTCTACGAGCAGTACTTC
>NA|TRBJ1-1|TRBV5-5|NA
CASSATGSNTEAFF
TGTGCCAGCAGCGCTACAGGGTCGAACACTGAAGCTTTCTTT
>NA|TRBJ1-2|TRBV10-3|NA
CAISEGDYGYTF
TGTGCCATCAGTGAGGGGGATTATGGCTACACCTTC
>once|TRBJ2-7|TRBV12-5|NA
CASGPTTYEQYF
TGTGCTAGTGGTCCGACAACTTACGAGCAGTACTTC
>NA|TRBJ1-5|TRBV19|NA
CASSMWGRRGNQPQHF
TGTGCCAGTAGTATGTGGGGGCGCCGAGGCAATCAGCCCCAGCATTTT
>once|TRBJ1-2|TRBV27|NA
CASSLGGRFYGYTF
TGTGCCAGCAGTTTAGGGGGGCGCTTCTATGGCTACACCTTC
>NA|TRBJ2-3|TRBV6-2/TRBV6-3|TRBD2
CASSLGIAGGRTDTQYF
TGTGCCAGCAGCCTTGGGATAGCGGGAGGACGAACAGATACGCAGTATTTT
>NA|TRBJ2-1|TRBV4-1|TRBD2
CASSQDLGLAGGQSSYNEQFF
TGCGCCAGCAGCCAAGATCTGGGACTAGCGGGAGGGCAAAGCTCCTACAATGAGCAGTTCTTC
>NA|TRBJ2-1|TRBV29-1|TRBD2
CSGTSGLYNEQFF
TGCAGCGGTACTAGCGGACTTTACAATGAGCAGTTCTTC
>once|TRBJ2-3|TRBV29-1|TRBD2
CSVLGLAFTDTQYF
TGCAGCGTTTTGGGACTAGCTTTCACAGATACGCAGTATTTT
>NA|TRBJ2-3|TRBV15|TRBD2
CATSRDLAGGREDTQYF
TGTGCCACCAGCAGAGATCTAGCGGGAGGGCGAGAAGATACGCAGTATTTT
>NA|TRBJ2-3|TRBV5-1|TRBD2
CASRTLAGRTDTQYF
TGCGCCAGCAGAACTTTAGCGGGACGCACAGATACGCAGTATTTT
>once|TRBJ1-5|TRBV2|NA
CASSDRSGNQPQHF
TGTGCCAGCAGTGACAGGAGTGGGAATCAGCCCCAGCATTTT
>many|TRBJ2-7|TRBV3-1/TRBV3-2|TRBD2
CASSRLAGPYNYEQYF
TGTGCCAGCAGCCGGTTAGCGGGACCATACAATTACGAGCAGTACTTC
>NA|TRBJ1-6|TRBV14|TRBD1
CASSPRARDRGLYSYNSPLHF
TGTGCCAGCAGCCCGCGAGCCCGGGACAGGGGGTTATACTCCTATAATTCACCCCTCCACTTT
>NA|TRBJ1-5|TRBV30|TRBD1
CAWSIGTANQPQHF
TGTGCCTGGAGCATAGGGACAGCAAATCAGCCCCAGCATTTT
>NA|TRBJ2-7|TRBV5-1|NA
CASSLTAGASYEQYF
TGCGCCAGCAGCCTGACAGCGGGCGCCTCCTACGAGCAGTACTTC
>NA|TRBJ2-2|TRBV2|NA
CASSETPVTGELFF
TGTGCCAGCAGTGAAACCCCAGTCACCGGGGAGCTGTTTTTT
>NA|TRBJ1-1|TRBV19|TRBD1
CASSLGQGNEAFF
TGTGCCAGTAGTCTGGGACAGGGAAATGAAGCTTTCTTT
>NA|TRBJ2-7|TRBV5-5|NA
CASSLQDRGSYEQYF
TGTGCCAGCAGCTTACAGGACCGGGGGTCCTACGAGCAGTACTTC
>NA|TRBJ2-2|TRBV28|NA
CASRSDIFFTGELFF
TGTGCCAGCAGATCCGATATCTTCTTCACCGGGGAGCTGTTTTTT
>NA|TRBJ2-1|TRBV5-1|TRBD1
CASSSRQGAGNEQFF
TGCGCCAGCAGCTCCAGACAGGGGGCAGGGAATGAGCAGTTCTTC
>NA|TRBJ2-1|TRBV28|TRBD2
CASSVSRGAEQFF
TGTGCCAGCAGTGTCTCGCGGGGGGCTGAGCAGTTCTTC
>NA|TRBJ2-5|TRBV5-1|TRBD1
CASSFPGQGKTQYF
TGCGCCAGCAGCTTTCCGGGACAGGGCAAGACCCAGTACTTC
>NA|TRBJ2-2|TRBV5-1|NA
CASSLFATNTGELFF
TGCGCCAGCAGCTTGTTCGCCACAAACACCGGGGAGCTGTTTTTT
>NA|TRBJ1-6|TRBV3-1/TRBV3-2|NA
CASSQGDYNSPLHF
TGTGCCAGCAGCCAAGGGGATTATAATTCACCCCTCCACTTT
>NA|TRBJ2-1|TRBV7-9|NA
CASSLGAGSYNEQFF
TGTGCCAGCAGCTTAGGTGCGGGTTCCTACAATGAGCAGTTCTTC
>once|TRBJ2-7|TRBV10-3|TRBD2
CAIMASGWYEQYF
TGTGCCATCATGGCTAGCGGGTGGTACGAGCAGTACTTC
>NA|TRBJ2-7|TRBV6-5|TRBD1
CASSRPGQGNYEQYF
TGTGCCAGCAGTCGTCCGGGACAGGGGAACTACGAGCAGTACTTC
>NA|TRBJ1-5|TRBV6-1|NA
CASSENGLSNQPQHF
TGTGCCAGCAGTGAAAACGGACTTAGCAATCAGCCCCAGCATTTT
>once|TRBJ1-4|TRBV5-4|TRBD1
CASSFGQGRQNEKLFF
TGTGCCAGCAGCTTTGGACAGGGACGCCAAAATGAAAAACTGTTTTTT
>once|TRBJ2-7|TRBV5-1|TRBD2
CASRTSGVSYEQYF
TGCGCCAGCAGGACTAGCGGGGTCTCCTACGAGCAGTACTTC
>NA|TRBJ1-1|TRBV5-1|NA
CASSLISTGTEAFF
TGCGCCAGCAGCTTGATTAGTACGGGCACTGAAGCTTTCTTT
>NA|TRBJ2-2|TRBV3-1/TRBV3-2|NA
CASSQLDRTGELFF
TGTGCCAGCAGCCAATTAGACCGAACCGGGGAGCTGTTTTTT